This record looks at one TCR beta chain sequence and its context. Germline V gene lookup returns CDR1 GTSNPN and CDR2 SVGIG (reference sequence). CDR3 length: 17 residues. V was clipped by 1 base and J by 4 bases, with 17 bases between them. Sequenced by immunoSEQ multiplex PCR; TCRdb stores in-frame clones only, minus some. The data show 250,000 to 350,000 clones, with 87% seen just once and about 2.2% held by the top ten. The record originates from a study of blood T cell repertoires in COVID-19. This receptor was taken from a woman aged 45-65 years who had recovered from COVID-19. Sequenced sample: peripheral blood. The chain joins TRBV30 to TRBJ1-6; TRBD1 is a possible D gene (5 bases). For the CDR3, the DNA is TGTGCCTGGAGTGGCCGACAGAATTGGGGATATAATTCACCCCTCCACTTT. Protein product: CAWSGRQNWGYNSPLHF. The full variable domain, with the rest looked up from reference TRBV30 and TRBJ1-6, is SQTIHQWPATLVQPVGSPLSLECTVEGTSNPNLYWYRQAAGRGLQLLFYSVGIGQISSEVPQNLSASRPQDRQFILSSKKLLLSDSGFYLCAWSGRQNWGYNSPLHFGNGTRLTVT.